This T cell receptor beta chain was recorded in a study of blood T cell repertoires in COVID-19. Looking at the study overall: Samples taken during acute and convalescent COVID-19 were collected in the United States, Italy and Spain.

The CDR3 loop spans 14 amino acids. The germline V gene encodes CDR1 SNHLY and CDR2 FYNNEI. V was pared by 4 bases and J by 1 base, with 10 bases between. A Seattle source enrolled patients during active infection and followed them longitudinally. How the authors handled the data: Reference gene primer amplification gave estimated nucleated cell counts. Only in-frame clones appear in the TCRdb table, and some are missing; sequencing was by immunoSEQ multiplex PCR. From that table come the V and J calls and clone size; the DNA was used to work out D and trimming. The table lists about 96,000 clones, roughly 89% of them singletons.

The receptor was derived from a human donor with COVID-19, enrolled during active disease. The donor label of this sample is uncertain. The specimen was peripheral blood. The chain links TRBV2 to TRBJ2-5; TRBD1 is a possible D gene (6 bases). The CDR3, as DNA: TGTGCCAGCAGTGTAAGACAGGTCCAAGAGACCCAGTACTTC. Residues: CASSVRQVQETQYF.